A single sample is the source of the 31 T cell receptor beta chains below, sequenced in a study of cytotoxic CD8 clonotypes in ibrutinib-treated CLL (dated by TCRdb to about 2021). The receptor library was made with the immunoSEQ multiplex PCR assay. As stored in TCRdb, this immuneACCESS dataset retains in-frame rearrangements with V and J assigned. A fraction of the clones does not appear; measured against another copy, unresolved V genes explain less than half of the discrepancy, and the remainder lacks a known reason. Within this sample are more than 110,000 clones, with roughly 76% of them counted one time only. The ten largest clones represent around 4.9% of the sample. The time point tag for this specimen amounts to: approximately 25 months on ibrutinib. The starting material was PBMCs, obtained after 24 months of ibrutinib treatment. These receptors were taken from a human donor with chronic lymphocytic leukemia.

The chain couples TRBV30 to TRBJ2-1; possibly TRBD2 for D (5 bases). The CDR3 extends over 13 amino acids. The V gene's germline CDR1 is GTSNPN and CDR2 SVGIG (reference sequence). Trimming removed 0 bases from V and 9 bases from J, with 12 bases in between. CDR3 sequence reads: CAWSVVTRGEQFF. CDR3 in DNA: TGTGCCTGGAGTGTAGTGACCCGGGGTGAGCAGTTCTTC.

This rearrangement joins TRBV4-3 to TRBJ2-2; D remains unclear. Germline CDR1 LGHNA, CDR2 YSLEER. V shed 6 bases and J shed 1 base, with 6 bases lying between them. The length of the CDR3 is 13 residues. The CDR3 reads CASRGQNTGELFF. CDR3 bases: TGCGCCAGCAGAGGCCAGAACACCGGGGAGCTGTTTTTT.

The CDR3 DNA reads as TGTGCCAGCAGCCCCCCACGGGCCCCAGGGCCTGGGGCCAACGTCCTGACTTTC. Its translation is CASSPPRAPGPGANVLTF. The rearrangement uses TRBV7-3 and TRBJ2-6, with TRBD1 as a possible D gene (5 bases). This CDR3 is built from 18 residues. CDR1 is SGHTA and CDR2 is FQGTGA in the germline V gene. The V end was cut by 5 bases, the J end by 2 bases, with 19 bases between.

V usage is TRBV6-6 and J usage is TRBJ2-7; the D call may be TRBD1 or TRBD2 (5 bases each). This CDR3 is built from 15 residues. CDR1 is MNHNY, CDR2 SVGAGI, per germline (reference sequence). V was trimmed by 5 bases and J by 1 base, leaving 15 bases between them. The CDR3 spells CASSPPERGSYEQYF. CDR3 DNA: TGTGCCAGCAGTCCACCGGAGAGGGGATCCTACGAGCAGTACTTC.

This chain links TRBV5-5 with TRBJ1-4; perhaps TRBD1 as D (5 bases). The CDR3 is 13 amino acids. The V and J ends lost 8 bases and 6 bases respectively, with 14 bases between them. Germline assignment: CDR1 SGHKS and CDR2 YYEKEE (reference sequence). For the CDR3, the DNA is TGTGCCAGTGGAACTGGGGCAGATGAAAAACTGTTTTTT. Translation gives CASGTGADEKLFF.

The chain employs TRBV19 and TRBJ2-7, with D maybe TRBD2 (7 bases). The CDR3 contains 15 residues. V was clipped by 8 bases and J by 4 bases, with 21 bases between them. Germline V gene data show CDR1 as LNHDA and CDR2 as SQIVND (reference sequence). This CDR3 reads CASRHRQEGGYEQYF. CDR3 DNA: TGTGCCAGTCGACATCGACAGGAGGGGGGGTACGAGCAGTACTTC.

Details on this clone: The sample contains more than one DNA sequence encoding this CDR3. The rearrangement links TRBV7-9 to TRBJ1-1; no clear D. This CDR3 comprises 12 residues. Germline lookup yields CDR1 SEHNR and CDR2 FQNEAQ (reference sequence). V was pared by 5 bases and J by 4 bases, with 8 bases between. CDR3 nucleotide sequence: TGTGCCAGCAGCCCCCCAGGCACTGAAGCTTTCTTT. Amino acids: CASSPPGTEAFF.

This chain uses TRBV29-1 with TRBJ1-1; D is perhaps TRBD1 (5 bases). There are 13 residues in the CDR3. Germline V gene data show CDR1 as SQVTM and CDR2 as ANQGSEA. V lost 7 bases and J 0 bases, leaving 12 bases between the germline ends. The CDR3 nucleotides are TGCAGCGCCGACGGGGGGTTGAACACTGAAGCTTTCTTT. This gives the protein CSADGGLNTEAFF.

This clone was counted between two and nine times. The chain carries TRBV19 and TRBJ2-2; the D gene is possibly TRBD2 (7 bases). This CDR3 has 15 residues. Germline CDR1 is LNHDA and CDR2 is SQIVND (reference sequence). Trimming removed 5 bases at V and 6 bases at J, with 16 bases between. The CDR3 coding sequence is TGTGCCAGTAGTCCTCGCGGCGGGGGCCCCGGGGAGCTGTTTTTT. It is translated as CASSPRGGGPGELFF.

This rearrangement joins TRBV11-2 to TRBJ2-1; no definite D call. V gave up 1 base and J gave up 4 bases, with 14 bases separating them. The germline V gene has CDR1 SGHAT and CDR2 FQNNGV. CDR3 length equals 16 residues. The CDR3 DNA reads as TGTGCCAGCAGCTTAGGGGCGGCCCACGGGTACAATGAGCAGTTCTTC. Its translation: CASSLGAAHGYNEQFF.

The chain carries TRBV10-3 and TRBJ2-5; 7 bases are shared with TRBD2. CDR3 length: 12 amino acids. The J segment lost 5 bases and the V segment lost 5 bases, leaving 2 bases of the junction unmatched. Germline V gene lookup returns CDR1 ENHRY and CDR2 SYGVKD. Here the CDR3 DNA reads TGTGCCATCAGTACTAGCGCGGAGACCCAGTACTTC. It codes for CAISTSAETQYF.

This CDR3 is CASSLPRGGYTF. The CDR3 DNA reads TGTGCCAGCAGTCTACCTCGCGGTGGCTACACCTTC. The gene calls are TRBV28 and TRBJ1-2, with D uncertain. With 5 bases removed from V and 7 bases from J, the gap between germline ends came to 11 bases. The CDR3 is 12 amino acids. Germline V lookup: CDR1 MDHEN, CDR2 SYDVKM.

Comment on this clone: A much larger clonotype is one base distant, so this may be a read error. In the same sample, other DNA sequences code for this CDR3. The rearrangement joins TRBV19 to TRBJ2-7, with 7 bases identical to TRBD2. Trimming removed 3 bases from V and 6 bases from J; junction bases left unmatched: 5. Germline CDR1 is LNHDA and CDR2 is SQIVND (reference sequence). This CDR3 has 13 amino acids. CDR3: CASSMGWGGEQYF. CDR3 DNA: TGTGCCAGTAGTATGGGATGGGGGGGCGAGCAGTACTTC.

CDR3 coding DNA: TGTGCCAGCAGCTTTCTCTCAGATACGCAGTATTTT. Amino acid sequence: CASSFLSDTQYF. The chain combines TRBV7-8 with TRBJ2-3, with unresolved D. V was trimmed by 3 bases and J by 4 bases, leaving 5 bases between them. The CDR3 runs to 12 residues. Germline CDR1 is SGHVS and CDR2 is FQNEAQ.

This clone was observed a handful of times. The CDR3 spells CASSLGQGITGELFF. DNA of the CDR3: TGTGCCAGCAGCTTAGGGCAGGGAATCACCGGGGAGCTGTTTTTT. The genes are TRBV11-2 and TRBJ2-2, with D perhaps TRBD1 (5 bases). Trimming took 1 base from V and 4 from J, leaving 10 bases between them. Germline V gene sequence: CDR1 SGHAT, CDR2 FQNNGV. CDR3 size: 15 residues.

The rearrangement links TRBV5-1 to TRBJ1-5; D is possibly TRBD1 (5 bases). This CDR3 comprises 14 residues. V lost 2 bases and J 5 bases, leaving 11 bases between the germline ends. Germline loops: CDR1 SGHRS, CDR2 YFSETQ. The CDR3 protein is CASSFGAPDQPQHF. The DNA of the CDR3 is TGCGCCAGCAGCTTTGGGGCCCCCGATCAGCCCCAGCATTTT.

This clone was picked up a small number of times. The chain carries TRBV27 and TRBJ1-4, with D unresolved. The V gene's germline CDR1 is MNHEY and CDR2 SMNVEV (reference sequence). The length of the CDR3 is 13 residues. Trimming shortened V by 6 bases and J by 8 bases, and 13 bases separated the two germline ends. The CDR3 region is CASSPSSAEKLFF. CDR3 DNA sequence: TGTGCCAGCAGCCCAAGTTCCGCGGAAAAACTGTTTTTT.

V and J are TRBV7-9 and TRBJ2-7; D unclear. V shed 2 bases and J shed 2 bases, with 10 bases lying between them. This CDR3 region has 14 residues. Germline CDR1 and CDR2: SEHNR and FQNEAQ (reference sequence). Here the CDR3 reads CASSLSRSPYEQYF. The CDR3 DNA sequence: TGTGCCAGCAGCTTAAGCAGATCCCCCTACGAGCAGTACTTC.

V and J are TRBV11-1 and TRBJ2-2, with D maybe TRBD2 (6 bases). This CDR3 is built from 16 residues. Germline V gene lookup returns CDR1 SGHAT and CDR2 FQDESV (reference sequence). Trimming took 5 bases from V and 0 from J, leaving 13 bases between them. The CDR3 loop reads CASSARVAANTGELFF. In DNA, the CDR3 is TGTGCCAGCAGCGCCCGGGTAGCGGCGAACACCGGGGAGCTGTTTTTT.

The chain carries TRBV30 and TRBJ2-4, with 10 bases fitting TRBD1. From germline, CDR1 is GTSNPN and CDR2 SVGIG (reference sequence). CDR3 length: 16 amino acids. The junction had 12 bases not matched to a gene; V was cut back by 3 bases and J by 7 bases. The DNA of the CDR3 is TGTGCCTGGAGCGAGACAGGGGGCGCTGGGAATAACATTCAGTACTTC. It encodes CAWSETGGAGNNIQYF.

The J gene is TRBJ2-7, the V gene TRBV7-2; D remains unclear. Looked up from germline, CDR1 is SGHTA and CDR2 is FQGNSA. The CDR3 length is 15 residues. Trimming removed 5 bases at V and 0 bases at J, with 14 bases between. CDR3 DNA sequence: TGTGCCAGCAGCCCCGAACCTCTCGCCTCCTACGAGCAGTACTTC. It is translated as CASSPEPLASYEQYF. The variable domain in full, with the rest retrieved from reference TRBV7-2 and TRBJ2-7, is GAGVSQSPSNKVTEKGKDVELRCDPISGHTALYWYRQSLGQGLEFLIYFQGNSAPDKSGLPSDRFSAERTGGSVSTLTIQRTQQEDSAVYLCASSPEPLASYEQYFGPGTRLTVT.

The chain has TRBV6-5 and TRBJ2-3, with 7 bases that match TRBD1. The CDR3 extends over 15 amino acids. V gave up 2 bases and J gave up 6 bases; unmatched junction bases: 8. CDR1 MNHEY and CDR2 SVGAGI come from the germline V gene. CDR3 protein: CASSYGWTGVDTQYF. CDR3 DNA sequence: TGTGCCAGCAGTTACGGGTGGACAGGCGTGGATACGCAGTATTTT.

CDR3 region: CASTQGYYGYTF. DNA for the CDR3: TGCGCCAGCACCCAGGGGTACTATGGCTACACCTTC. The chain has TRBV5-1 and TRBJ1-2, with TRBD1 as a possible D gene (6 bases). The CDR3 is 12 amino acids. V dropped 6 bases and J dropped 3 bases, with 9 bases sitting between them. Germline CDR1 SGHRS, CDR2 YFSETQ. The full variable domain, with the rest looked up from reference TRBV5-1 and TRBJ1-2, is KAGVTQTPRYLIKTRGQQVTLSCSPISGHRSVSWYQQTPGQGLQFLFEYFSETQRNKGNFPGRFSGRQFSNSRSEMNVSTLELGDSALYLCASTQGYYGYTFGSGTRLTVV.

This clone was seen a few times. The rearrangement uses TRBV7-2 and TRBJ1-6; 7 bases are a match to TRBD1. The CDR3 is 15 amino acids. V shed 5 bases, J shed 10 bases, and the junction held 11 bases outside the gene matches. CDR1 is SGHTA, CDR2 FQGNSA, per germline. CDR3 in amino acids: CASSPLRDRGSPLHF. The CDR3 bases are TGTGCCAGCAGCCCCCTCCGGGACAGAGGGTCACCCCTCCACTTT.

This clone has ten or more counts. The chain employs TRBV7-8 and TRBJ1-5; weak D call: TRBD1 (6 bases). CDR1 is SGHVS, CDR2 FQNEAQ, per germline. V lost 5 bases, J lost 3 bases, and 17 bases lay in between. The CDR3 consists of 16 residues. CDR3 DNA sequence: TGTGCCAGCAGCCCTACGGGGGGGGGCTCCAATCAGCCCCAGCATTTT. Translating gives CASSPTGGGSNQPQHF. Together with reference TRBV7-8 and TRBJ1-5, the CDR3 gives the full variable domain: GAGVSQSPRYKVAKRGQDVALRCDPISGHVSLFWYQQALGQGPEFLTYFQNEAQLDKSGLPSDRFFAERPEGSVSTLKIQRTQQEDSAVYLCASSPTGGGSNQPQHFGDGTRLSIL.

This clone was seen at least ten times. The gene calls are TRBV6-6 and TRBJ2-3; TRBD1 or TRBD2 may be the D gene (5 bases each). This CDR3 is 12 amino acids long. Deletions cut 6 bases from V and 5 bases from J, with 9 bases between. CDR1 and CDR2 (germline): MNHNY, SVGAGI (reference sequence). CDR3 sequence: CASRGPGDTQYF. The CDR3 DNA sequence: TGTGCCAGCAGGGGACCCGGAGATACGCAGTATTTT.

By frequency in the sample, this clone is medium-sized (0.01 to 0.1%). The chain combines TRBV6-4 with TRBJ2-3, with D possibly TRBD1 on 5 matching bases. Germline assignment: CDR1 MRHNA and CDR2 SNTAGT. Trimming stripped 3 bases from V and 2 bases from J, with 6 bases between. The CDR3 consists of 13 residues. The DNA for the CDR3 is TGTGCCAGCAGTGAAGGGGACACAGATACGCAGTATTTT. This translates into CASSEGDTDTQYF.

This clone was seen a handful of times. The genes are TRBV7-6 and TRBJ2-5, with D perhaps assigned TRBD1 or TRBD2 (6 bases each). CDR3 length: 13 amino acids. CDR1 SGHVS and CDR2 FNYEAQ come from the germline V gene. V was shortened by 6 bases and J by 2 bases, with 10 bases between the two germline ends. Written as DNA, the CDR3 is TGTGCCAGCAGGCTAGGGGGGCAAGAGACCCAGTACTTC. This gives the protein CASRLGGQETQYF.

CDR3 loop: CASSGQGAQPQHF. The CDR3 nucleotides read TGTGCCAGCAGCGGCCAGGGGGCTCAGCCCCAGCATTTT. V and J are TRBV28 and TRBJ1-5; 8 nucleotides align to TRBD1. The germline V gene has CDR1 MDHEN and CDR2 SYDVKM. V trimming: 6 bases; J trimming: 6 bases; junction bases outside the gene matches: 4. This CDR3 region has 13 residues.

This clone was recorded only once. The J gene is TRBJ2-1, the V gene TRBV27; 8 bases align to TRBD2. The trim removed 3 bases at V and 5 bases at J, leaving 3 bases unmatched. Looked up from germline, CDR1 is MNHEY and CDR2 is SMNVEV (reference sequence). The CDR3 loop spans 14 amino acids. The CDR3 reads CASSFAGGNNEQFF. The CDR3 DNA sequence: TGTGCCAGCAGTTTTGCGGGGGGTAACAATGAGCAGTTCTTC.

The chain recombines TRBV2 with TRBJ1-1; D is ambiguous. Germline values: CDR1 SNHLY, CDR2 FYNNEI. V was cut by 4 bases and J by 6 bases, with 6 bases left in between. This CDR3 contains 11 residues. The CDR3 DNA is TGTGCCAGCAGTGGGGAGGCTGAAGCTTTCTTT. This translates into CASSGEAEAFF.